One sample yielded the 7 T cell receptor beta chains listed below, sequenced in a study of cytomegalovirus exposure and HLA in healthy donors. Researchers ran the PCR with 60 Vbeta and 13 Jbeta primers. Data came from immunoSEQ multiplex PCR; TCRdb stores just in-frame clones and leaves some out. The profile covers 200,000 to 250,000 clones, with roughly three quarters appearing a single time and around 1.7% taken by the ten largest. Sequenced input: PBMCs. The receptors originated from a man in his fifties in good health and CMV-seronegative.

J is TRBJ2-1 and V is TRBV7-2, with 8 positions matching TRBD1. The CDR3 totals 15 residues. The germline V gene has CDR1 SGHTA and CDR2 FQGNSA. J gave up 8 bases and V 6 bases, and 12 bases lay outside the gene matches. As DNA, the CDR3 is TGTGCCAGCAGGCCCCGGCAGGACAGGGCCCATGAGCAGTTCTTC. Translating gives CASRPRQDRAHEQFF.

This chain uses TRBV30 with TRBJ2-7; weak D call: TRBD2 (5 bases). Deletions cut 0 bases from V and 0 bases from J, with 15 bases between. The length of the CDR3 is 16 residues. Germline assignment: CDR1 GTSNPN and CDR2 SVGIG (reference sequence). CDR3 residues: CAWSVLGRQSSYEQYF. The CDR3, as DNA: TGTGCCTGGAGTGTACTAGGACGCCAAAGCTCCTACGAGCAGTACTTC.

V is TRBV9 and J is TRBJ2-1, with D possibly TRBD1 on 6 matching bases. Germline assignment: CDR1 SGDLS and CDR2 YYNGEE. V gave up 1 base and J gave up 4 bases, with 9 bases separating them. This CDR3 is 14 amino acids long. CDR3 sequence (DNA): TGTGCCAGCAGCGTACAGGGGCTTTACAATGAGCAGTTCTTC. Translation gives CASSVQGLYNEQFF.

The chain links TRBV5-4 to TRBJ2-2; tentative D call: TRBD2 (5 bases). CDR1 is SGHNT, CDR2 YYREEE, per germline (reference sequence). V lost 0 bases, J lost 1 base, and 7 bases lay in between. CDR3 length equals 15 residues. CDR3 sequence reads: CASSLAGMNTGELFF. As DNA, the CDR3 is TGTGCCAGCAGCTTGGCCGGGATGAACACCGGGGAGCTGTTTTTT.

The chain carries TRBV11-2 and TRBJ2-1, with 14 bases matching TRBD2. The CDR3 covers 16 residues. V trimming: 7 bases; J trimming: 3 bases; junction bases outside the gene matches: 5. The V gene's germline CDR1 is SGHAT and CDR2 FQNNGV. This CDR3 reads CASTGTSGRGYNEQFF. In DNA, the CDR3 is TGTGCCAGCACCGGGACTAGCGGGAGAGGCTACAATGAGCAGTTCTTC.

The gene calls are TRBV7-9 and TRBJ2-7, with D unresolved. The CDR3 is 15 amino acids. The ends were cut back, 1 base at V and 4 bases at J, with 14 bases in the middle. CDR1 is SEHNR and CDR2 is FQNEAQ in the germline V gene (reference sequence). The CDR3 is CASSLETGSYYEQYF. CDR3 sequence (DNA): TGTGCCAGCAGCTTAGAGACTGGCAGTTATTACGAGCAGTACTTC.

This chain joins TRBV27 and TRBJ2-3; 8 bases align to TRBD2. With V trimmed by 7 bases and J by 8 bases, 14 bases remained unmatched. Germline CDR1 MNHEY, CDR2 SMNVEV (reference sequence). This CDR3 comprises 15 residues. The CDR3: CASTDGLAYAGTQYF. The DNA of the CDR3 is TGTGCCAGCACCGACGGACTAGCCTACGCTGGTACGCAGTATTTT.